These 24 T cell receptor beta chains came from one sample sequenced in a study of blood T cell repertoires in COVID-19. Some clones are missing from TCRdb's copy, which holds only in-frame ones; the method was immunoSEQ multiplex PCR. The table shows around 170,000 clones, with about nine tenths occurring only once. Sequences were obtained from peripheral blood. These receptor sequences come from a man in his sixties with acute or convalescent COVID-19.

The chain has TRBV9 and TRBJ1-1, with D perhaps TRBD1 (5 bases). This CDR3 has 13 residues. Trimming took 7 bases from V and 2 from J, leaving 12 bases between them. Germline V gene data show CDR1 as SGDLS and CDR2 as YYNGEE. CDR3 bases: TGTGCCAGCGGGTTGGGGGGTAACACTGAAGCTTTCTTT. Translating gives CASGLGGNTEAFF.

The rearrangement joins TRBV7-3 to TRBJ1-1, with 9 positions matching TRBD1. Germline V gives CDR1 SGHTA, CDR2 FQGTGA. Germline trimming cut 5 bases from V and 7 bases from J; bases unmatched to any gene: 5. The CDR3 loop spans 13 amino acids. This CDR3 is CASSPRGQGEAFF. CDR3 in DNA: TGTGCCAGCAGCCCCCGGGGACAGGGTGAAGCTTTCTTT.

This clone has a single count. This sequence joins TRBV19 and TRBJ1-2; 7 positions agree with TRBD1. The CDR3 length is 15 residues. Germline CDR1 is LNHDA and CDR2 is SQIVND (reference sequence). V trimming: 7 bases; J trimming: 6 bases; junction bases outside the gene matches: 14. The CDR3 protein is CASTLGQVQVNGYTF. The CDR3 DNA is TGTGCCAGTACCCTCGGACAGGTCCAAGTCAATGGCTACACCTTC. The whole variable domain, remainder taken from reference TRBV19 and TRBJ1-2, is DGGITQSPKYLFRKEGQNVTLSCEQNLNHDAMYWYRQDPGQGLRLIYYSQIVNDFQKGDIAEGYSVSREKKESFPLTVTSAQKNPTAFYLCASTLGQVQVNGYTFGSGTRLTVV.

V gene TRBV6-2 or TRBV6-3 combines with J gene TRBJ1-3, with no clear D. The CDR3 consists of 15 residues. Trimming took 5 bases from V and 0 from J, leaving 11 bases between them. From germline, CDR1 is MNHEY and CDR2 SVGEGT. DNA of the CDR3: TGTGCCAGCAGTACGCAGGTGCGCTCTGGAAACACCATATATTTT. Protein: CASSTQVRSGNTIYF.

CDR3 in DNA: TGTGCCAGCAGCAAAGTGGGTTCAGGGGGCCCATTCTACGAGCAGTACTTC. Translating gives CASSKVGSGGPFYEQYF. The V and J genes are TRBV21-1 and TRBJ2-7; the D call of TRBD1 is as the table states it, not checked on the DNA. TRBV21-1 is an annotated pseudogene. The CDR3 loop spans 17 amino acids.

The CDR3 is CSVVQNYGYTF. The CDR3 region has the DNA TGCAGCGTTGTACAGAACTATGGCTACACCTTC. The chain couples TRBV29-1 to TRBJ1-2; D call uncertain. The CDR3 is made up of 11 amino acids. Trimming took off 4 bases at V and 2 bases at J, with 5 bases between the two ends. Per the germline V gene, CDR1 is SQVTM and CDR2 is ANQGSEA.

The CDR3 loop reads CASSMLGLNEAFF. CDR3 coding DNA: TGTGCCAGTAGTATGCTGGGACTTAATGAAGCTTTCTTT. The gene calls are TRBV19 and TRBJ1-1, with a possible D match to TRBD1 (5 bases). Germline CDR1 and CDR2: LNHDA and SQIVND (reference sequence). The CDR3 covers 13 residues. V dropped 3 bases and J dropped 7 bases, with 12 bases sitting between them. Using reference TRBV19 and TRBJ1-1 for the parts outside the CDR3, the full variable domain is DGGITQSPKYLFRKEGQNVTLSCEQNLNHDAMYWYRQDPGQGLRLIYYSQIVNDFQKGDIAEGYSVSREKKESFPLTVTSAQKNPTAFYLCASSMLGLNEAFFGQGTRLTVV.

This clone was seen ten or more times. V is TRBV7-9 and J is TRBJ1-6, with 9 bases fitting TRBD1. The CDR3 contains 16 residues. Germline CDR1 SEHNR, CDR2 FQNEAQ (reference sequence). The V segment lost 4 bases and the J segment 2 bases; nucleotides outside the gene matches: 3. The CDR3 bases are TGTGCCAGCAGCTCGGGACAGGGAGCCTATAATTCACCCCTCCACTTT. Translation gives CASSSGQGAYNSPLHF.

The CDR3 DNA reads TGTGCCAGCTCTCCGAACAGGGGGAAGAACTATGGCTACACCTTC. Translating it yields CASSPNRGKNYGYTF. The chain employs TRBV18 and TRBJ1-2; 8 bases are shared with TRBD1. This CDR3 has 15 amino acids. CDR1 is KGHSH and CDR2 is LQKENI in the germline V gene. V gave up 6 bases and J gave up 2 bases; unmatched junction bases: 8.

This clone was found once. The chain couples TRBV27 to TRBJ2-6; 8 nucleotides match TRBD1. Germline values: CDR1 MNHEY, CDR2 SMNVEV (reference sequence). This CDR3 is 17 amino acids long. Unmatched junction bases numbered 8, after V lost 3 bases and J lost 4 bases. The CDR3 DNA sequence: TGTGCCAGCAGTTTCTCCAGGGGGCTAACGGGGGCCAACGTCCTGACTTTC. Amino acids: CASSFSRGLTGANVLTF.

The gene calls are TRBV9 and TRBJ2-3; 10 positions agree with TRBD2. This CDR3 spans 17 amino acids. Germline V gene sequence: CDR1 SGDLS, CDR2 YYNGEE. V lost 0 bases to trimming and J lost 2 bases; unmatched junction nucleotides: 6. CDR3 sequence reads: CASSVATSGLNTDTQYF. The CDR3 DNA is TGTGCCAGCAGCGTAGCGACTAGCGGGCTCAACACAGATACGCAGTATTTT.

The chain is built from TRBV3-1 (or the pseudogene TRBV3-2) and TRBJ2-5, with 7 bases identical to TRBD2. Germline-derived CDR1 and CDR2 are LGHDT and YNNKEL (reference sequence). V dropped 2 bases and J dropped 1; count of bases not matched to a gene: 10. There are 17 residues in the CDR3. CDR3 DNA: TGTGCCAGCAGCCAACCCCGGAGGCGGGAGCCCCAAGAGACCCAGTACTTC. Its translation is CASSQPRRREPQETQYF.

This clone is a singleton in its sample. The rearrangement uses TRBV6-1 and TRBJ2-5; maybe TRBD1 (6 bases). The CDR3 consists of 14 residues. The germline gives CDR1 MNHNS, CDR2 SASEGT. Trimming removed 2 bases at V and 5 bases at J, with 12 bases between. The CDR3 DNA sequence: TGTGCCAGCAGTGAAACTACTAGGGGGGAGACCCAGTACTTC. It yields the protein CASSETTRGETQYF.

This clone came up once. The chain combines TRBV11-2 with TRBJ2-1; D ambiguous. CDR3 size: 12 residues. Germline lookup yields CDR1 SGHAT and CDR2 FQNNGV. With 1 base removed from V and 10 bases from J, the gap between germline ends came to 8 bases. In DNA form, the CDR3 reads TGTGCCAGCAGCTTAGGGTCTCAGGAGCAGTTCTTC. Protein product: CASSLGSQEQFF.

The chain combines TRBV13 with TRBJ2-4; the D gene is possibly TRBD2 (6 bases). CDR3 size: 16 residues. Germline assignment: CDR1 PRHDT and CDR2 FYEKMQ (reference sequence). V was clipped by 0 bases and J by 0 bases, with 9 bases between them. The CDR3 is CASSLGWRGAKNIQYF. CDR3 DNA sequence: TGTGCCAGCAGCTTAGGGTGGAGGGGAGCCAAAAACATTCAGTACTTC.

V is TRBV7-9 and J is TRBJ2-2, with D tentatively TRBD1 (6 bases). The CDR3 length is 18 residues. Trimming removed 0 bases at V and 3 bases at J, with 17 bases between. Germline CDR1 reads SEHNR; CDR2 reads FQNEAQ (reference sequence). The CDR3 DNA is TGTGCCAGCAGCTTAGCGGGTCCTGGGGGCAAAGACACCGGGGAGCTGTTTTTT. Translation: CASSLAGPGGKDTGELFF.

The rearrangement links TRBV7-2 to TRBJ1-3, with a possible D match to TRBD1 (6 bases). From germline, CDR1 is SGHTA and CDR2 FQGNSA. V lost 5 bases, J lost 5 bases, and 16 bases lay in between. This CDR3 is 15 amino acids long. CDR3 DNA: TGTGCCAGCAGCGCCGGGACAAGCCCAAGAAACACCATATATTTT. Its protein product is CASSAGTSPRNTIYF.

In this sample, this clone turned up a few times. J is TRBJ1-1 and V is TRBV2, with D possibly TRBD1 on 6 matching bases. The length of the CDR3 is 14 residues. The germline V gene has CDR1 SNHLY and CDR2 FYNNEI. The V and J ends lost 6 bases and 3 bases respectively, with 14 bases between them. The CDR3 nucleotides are TGTGCCAGCAGGGCGTCCAGGGGACACACTGAAGCTTTCTTT. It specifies CASRASRGHTEAFF.

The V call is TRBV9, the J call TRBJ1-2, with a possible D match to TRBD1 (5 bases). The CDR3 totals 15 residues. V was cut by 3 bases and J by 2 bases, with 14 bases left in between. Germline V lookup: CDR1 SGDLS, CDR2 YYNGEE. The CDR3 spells CASSEGIGANYGYTF. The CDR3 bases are TGTGCCAGCAGCGAGGGGATTGGGGCCAACTATGGCTACACCTTC.

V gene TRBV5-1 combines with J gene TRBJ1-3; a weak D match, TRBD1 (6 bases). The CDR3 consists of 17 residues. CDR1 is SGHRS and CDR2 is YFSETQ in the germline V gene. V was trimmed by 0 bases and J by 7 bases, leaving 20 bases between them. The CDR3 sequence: CASSLVGVGHTRNTIYF. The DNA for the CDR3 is TGCGCCAGCAGCTTGGTGGGAGTGGGACATACAAGGAACACCATATATTTT.

CDR3 sequence reads: CASSADSYEQYF. In DNA form, the CDR3 reads TGTGCCAGCTCCGCGGACTCCTACGAGCAGTACTTC. This chain connects TRBV6-5 to TRBJ2-7; no clear D gene. Germline CDR1 and CDR2: MNHEY and SVGAGI. The CDR3 runs 12 residues. Between the trimmed V and J ends, which lost 8 bases and 0 bases, there was a span of 8 bases.

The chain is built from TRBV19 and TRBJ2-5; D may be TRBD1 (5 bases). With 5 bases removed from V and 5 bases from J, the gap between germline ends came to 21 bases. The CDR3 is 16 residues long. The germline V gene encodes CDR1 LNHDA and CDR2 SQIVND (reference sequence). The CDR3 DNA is TGTGCCAGTAGTGCCCGCGGTAGGGGCTCGGCGGAGACCCAGTACTTC. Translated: CASSARGRGSAETQYF.

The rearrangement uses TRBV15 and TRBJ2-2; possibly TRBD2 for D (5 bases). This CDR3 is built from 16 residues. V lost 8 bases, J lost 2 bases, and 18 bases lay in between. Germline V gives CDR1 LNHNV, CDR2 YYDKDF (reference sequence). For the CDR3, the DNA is TGTGCCACCGCCCCCCCGGGGTTAATCAACACCGGGGAGCTGTTTTTT. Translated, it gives CATAPPGLINTGELFF.

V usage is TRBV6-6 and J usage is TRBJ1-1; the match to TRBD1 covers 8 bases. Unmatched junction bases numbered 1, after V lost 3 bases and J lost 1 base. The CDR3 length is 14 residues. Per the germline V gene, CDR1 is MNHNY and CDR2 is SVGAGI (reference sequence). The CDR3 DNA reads TGTGCCAGCAGTTATGACAGGGGGAACACTGAAGCTTTCTTT. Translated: CASSYDRGNTEAFF.